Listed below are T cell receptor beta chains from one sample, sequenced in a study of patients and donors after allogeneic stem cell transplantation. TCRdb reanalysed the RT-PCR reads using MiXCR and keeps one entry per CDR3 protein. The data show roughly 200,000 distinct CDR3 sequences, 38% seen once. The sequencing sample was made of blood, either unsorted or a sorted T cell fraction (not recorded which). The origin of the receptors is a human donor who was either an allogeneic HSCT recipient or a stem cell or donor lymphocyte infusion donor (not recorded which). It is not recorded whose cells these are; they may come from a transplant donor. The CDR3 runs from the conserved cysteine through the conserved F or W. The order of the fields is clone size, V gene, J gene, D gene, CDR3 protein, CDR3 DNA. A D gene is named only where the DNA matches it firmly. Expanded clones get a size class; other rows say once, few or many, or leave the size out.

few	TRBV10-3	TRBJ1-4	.	CAISERGGNEKLFF	TGTGCCATCAGTGAGCGGGGGGGCAACGAAAAACTGTTTTTT
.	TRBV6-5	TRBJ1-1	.	CASRDEGGELYTEAFF	TGTGCCAGCAGGGATGAGGGGGGCGAATTGTACACTGAAGCTTTCTTT
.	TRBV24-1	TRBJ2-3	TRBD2	CATLGPGRTDTQYF	TGTGCCACCTTGGGACCCGGGAGGACAGATACGCAGTATTTT
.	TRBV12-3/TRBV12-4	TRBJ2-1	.	CASSDSVSSYNEQFF	TGTGCCAGCAGTGATAGCGTCAGCTCCTACAATGAGCAGTTCTTC
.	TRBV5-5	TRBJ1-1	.	CASSFGTRNTEAFF	TGTGCCAGCAGCTTCGGGACAAGGAACACTGAAGCTTTCTTT
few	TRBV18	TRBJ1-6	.	CASSLSRGDNSPLHF	TGTGCCAGCTCACTCTCCAGGGGTGATAATTCACCCCTCCACTTT
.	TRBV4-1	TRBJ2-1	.	CASSQPRSYNEQFF	TGCGCCAGCAGCCAACCCCGATCCTACAATGAGCAGTTCTTC
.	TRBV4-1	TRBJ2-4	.	CASSQGDGKGVRYF	TGCGCCAGCAGCCAAGGCGACGGAAAGGGGGTTCGGTACTTC
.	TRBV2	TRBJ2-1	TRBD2	CASSVPRLAGAYNEQFF	TGTGCCAGCAGTGTACCCCGACTAGCGGGGGCCTACAATGAGCAGTTCTTC
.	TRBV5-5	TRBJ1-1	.	CASSVLPGWNTEAFF	TGTGCCAGCAGTGTGCTCCCAGGGTGGAACACTGAAGCTTTCTTT
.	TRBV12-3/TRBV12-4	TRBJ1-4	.	CASSLLWGDYEGEKLFF	TGTGCCAGCAGTTTACTCTGGGGTGATTACGAAGGTGAAAAACTGTTTTTT
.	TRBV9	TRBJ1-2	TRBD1	CASSADRVGYGYTF	TGTGCCAGCAGCGCCGACAGGGTGGGCTATGGCTACACCTTC
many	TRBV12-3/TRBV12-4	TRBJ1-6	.	CASSGGRRRNSPLHF	TGTGCCAGCAGTGGGGGCCGTCGGCGTAATTCACCCCTCCACTTT
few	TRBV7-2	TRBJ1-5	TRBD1	CASSLTGLGGNQPQHF	TGTGCCAGCAGCTTGACAGGGCTGGGGGGCAATCAGCCCCAGCATTTT
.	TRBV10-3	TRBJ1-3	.	CAISGVGGNTIYF	TGTGCCATCAGTGGTGTGGGAGGAAACACCATATATTTT
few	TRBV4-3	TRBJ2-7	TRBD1	CASSQDRTGGPYEQYF	TGCGCCAGCAGCCAAGATAGGACAGGGGGGCCCTACGAGCAGTACTTC
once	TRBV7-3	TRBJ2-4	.	CASSLIRGGESKNIQYF	TGTGCCAGCAGCTTAATTAGGGGGGGCGAATCCAAAAACATTCAGTACTTC
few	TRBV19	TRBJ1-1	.	CASSPPPGPGTEAFF	TGTGCCAGTAGTCCACCCCCAGGGCCCGGCACTGAAGCTTTCTTT
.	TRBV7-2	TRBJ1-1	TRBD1	CASSRTGTGARTEAFF	TGTGCCAGCAGCCGTACCGGGACAGGGGCGAGGACTGAAGCTTTCTTT
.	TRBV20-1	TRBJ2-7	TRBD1	CSASLSGTGTYEQYF	TGCAGTGCTTCCTTATCCGGGACAGGGACCTACGAGCAGTACTTC
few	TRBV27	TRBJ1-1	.	CASSWSSGTEAFF	TGTGCCAGCAGTTGGTCTAGTGGCACTGAAGCTTTCTTT
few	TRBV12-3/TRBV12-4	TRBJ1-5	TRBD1	CASNTGGLTLSNQPQHF	TGTGCCAGCAATACAGGGGGCTTAACTCTGAGCAATCAGCCCCAGCATTTT
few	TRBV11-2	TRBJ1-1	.	CASSPSDRRMAEAFF	TGTGCCAGCAGCCCAAGCGACAGGAGGATGGCTGAAGCTTTCTTT
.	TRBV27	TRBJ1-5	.	CASSLYQGENQPQHF	TGTGCCAGCAGTTTATACCAGGGAGAGAATCAGCCCCAGCATTTT
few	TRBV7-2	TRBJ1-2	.	CASTYIKGPLDYGYTF	TGTGCCAGCACCTACATCAAGGGCCCCTTGGACTATGGCTACACCTTC
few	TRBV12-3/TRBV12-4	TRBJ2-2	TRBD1	CASSFEGASELFF	TGTGCCAGCAGTTTTGAGGGGGCGAGTGAGCTGTTTTTT
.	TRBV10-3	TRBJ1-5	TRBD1	CAISEDRENSNQPQHF	TGTGCCATCAGTGAAGACAGGGAGAATAGCAATCAGCCCCAGCATTTT
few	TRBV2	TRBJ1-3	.	CASSEGVSGNTIYF	TGTGCCAGCAGTGAAGGCGTTTCTGGAAACACCATATATTTT
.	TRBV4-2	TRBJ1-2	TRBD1	CASSQDGTGLYGYTF	TGTGCCAGCAGCCAAGATGGGACAGGGCTATATGGCTACACCTTC